Detailed here is one T cell receptor (beta chain). No antigen is known for it. This PCR relied on a set of 60 Vbeta primers and 13 Jbeta primers. The repertoire was sequenced with immunoSEQ multiplex PCR; TCRdb's copy has only in-frame clones and lacks some. This sample carries 150,000 to 200,000 clones, approximately 80% of them seen once, and the ten largest clones take about 2.4%. The data belong to a study of cytomegalovirus exposure and HLA in healthy donors. Overall study results and limits: Some V segments could not be told apart, so they were left out, TRBV6-2 and TRBV6-3 among them. Beyond CMV serostatus, there was no information to go on about immune exposure. Common viral pathogens seemed, in a later analysis, to connect with several of the most significant clusters. Altogether, more than 150 TCR beta chains were recorded as cytomegalovirus-associated.

This CDR3 has 15 amino acids. Trimming took 5 bases from V and 2 from J; bases not matched to a gene: 6. Germline CDR1 reads SGHDT; CDR2 reads YYEEEE. The J gene is TRBJ1-5, the V gene TRBV5-6; 8 bases line up with TRBD1. The source of this sequence is a man in his sixties in good health and CMV-seronegative. The sequencing sample was made of PBMCs. The CDR3 sequence: CASSSDRAGNQPQHF. Here the CDR3 DNA reads TGTGCCAGCAGTTCGGACAGGGCGGGCAATCAGCCCCAGCATTTT.